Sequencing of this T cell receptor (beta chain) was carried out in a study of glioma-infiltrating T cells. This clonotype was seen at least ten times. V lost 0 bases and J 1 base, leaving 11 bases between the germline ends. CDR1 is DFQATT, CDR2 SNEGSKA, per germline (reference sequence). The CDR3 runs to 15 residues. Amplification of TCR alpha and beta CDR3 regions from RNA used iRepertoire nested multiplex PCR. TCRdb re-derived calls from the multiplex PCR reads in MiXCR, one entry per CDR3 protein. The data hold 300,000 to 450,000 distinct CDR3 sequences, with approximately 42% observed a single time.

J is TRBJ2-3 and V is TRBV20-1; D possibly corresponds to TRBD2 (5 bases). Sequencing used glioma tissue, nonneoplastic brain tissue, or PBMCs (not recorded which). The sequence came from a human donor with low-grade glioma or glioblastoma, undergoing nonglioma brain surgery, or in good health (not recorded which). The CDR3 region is CSARDPRSGTDTQYF. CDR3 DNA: TGCAGTGCTAGAGATCCCCGTAGCGGCACAGATACGCAGTATTTT.